The 10 T cell receptor beta chains reported below all come from one sample, sequenced in a study of T-cell memory formation after mild COVID-19. Each CDR3 protein gets one entry after TCRdb re-called the 5' RACE reads with MiXCR. The table shows about 400,000 distinct CDR3 sequences, with about 16% occurring only once. Sequences were obtained from PBMCs or a T cell subset sorted from them (not recorded which). Every receptor here comes from a man younger than 35 who had mild COVID-19 (a few samples of this study predate the infection). Cell type and time point are not known.

This chain links TRBV4-1 with TRBJ1-3; D remains unclear. Per the germline V gene, CDR1 is MGHRA and CDR2 is YSYEKL. The CDR3 has 12 amino acids. V dropped 4 bases and J dropped 4 bases, with 5 bases sitting between them. For the CDR3, the DNA is TGCGCCAGCAGCCCGAAAGGAAACACCATATATTTT. Its translation is CASSPKGNTIYF.

The chain links TRBV20-1 to TRBJ2-3, with D perhaps matching TRBD2 (6 bases). Germline V gene lookup returns CDR1 DFQATT and CDR2 SNEGSKA (reference sequence). V shed 1 base and J shed 2 bases, with 13 bases lying between them. CDR3 length: 15 amino acids. The CDR3 region is CSARGVSGNTDTQYF. The DNA for the CDR3 is TGCAGTGCTAGAGGCGTTAGCGGAAACACAGATACGCAGTATTTT.

This clonotype was seen a few times. The rearrangement joins TRBV25-1 to TRBJ2-6; TRBD1 agrees at 7 bases. The CDR3 sequence is 15 residues long. Germline V gives CDR1 MGHDK, CDR2 SYGVNS. With 6 bases clipped from V and 4 bases from J, the junction kept 6 bases outside the gene matches. As DNA, the CDR3 is TGTGCCAGCAGCTTGACAGGGCTCGGGGCCAACGTCCTGACTTTC. It codes for CASSLTGLGANVLTF.

The chain couples TRBV7-9 to TRBJ2-1, with 8 nucleotides matching TRBD1. CDR3 length: 15 residues. Losses at the gene ends were 5 bases for V and 6 bases for J; bases not matched to a gene: 9. CDR1 and CDR2 (germline): SEHNR, FQNEAQ (reference sequence). DNA for the CDR3: TGTGCCAGCAGCCCGACAGGGGAATCGCGCAATGAGCAGTTCTTC. Translating it yields CASSPTGESRNEQFF.

The V call is TRBV7-8, the J call TRBJ2-7, with 10 positions matching TRBD2. CDR3 length: 15 amino acids. Germline V gene data show CDR1 as SGHVS and CDR2 as FQNEAQ. V was clipped by 6 bases and J by 5 bases; unmatched bases: 10. CDR3 coding DNA: TGTGCCAGCAGTTTCGGGACTAGCGAAGGTAACGAGCAGTACTTC. It translates to CASSFGTSEGNEQYF.

This clonotype has a handful of counts. This chain joins TRBV20-1 and TRBJ2-5; D gene unclear. This CDR3 contains 14 residues. In germline, CDR1 is DFQATT, CDR2 SNEGSKA (reference sequence). Deletions cut 3 bases from V and 4 bases from J, with 15 bases between. This chain's CDR3 is CSASLGPTRETQYF. CDR3 DNA: TGCAGTGCTAGCCTAGGGCCCACGCGAGAGACCCAGTACTTC.

The V and J genes are TRBV7-9 and TRBJ1-1, with D uncertain. This CDR3 is 13 amino acids long. Looked up from germline, CDR1 is SEHNR and CDR2 is FQNEAQ (reference sequence). Trimming left V 7 bases short and J 1 base short, with 10 bases between. The CDR3 region has the DNA TGTGCCAGCATCCTCAGCGGGAACACTGAAGCTTTCTTT. Translating gives CASILSGNTEAFF.

This clonotype showed up many times. The chain carries TRBV24-1 and TRBJ1-1; weak D call: TRBD1 (5 bases). Trimming removed 6 bases at V and 0 bases at J, with 7 bases between. This CDR3 is 13 amino acids long. Germline CDR1 is KGHDR and CDR2 is SFDVKD. CDR3 in DNA: TGTGCCACCAGTTCGACAGTGAACACTGAAGCTTTCTTT. Translated: CATSSTVNTEAFF.

The chain employs TRBV16 and TRBJ2-7; D tentatively reads TRBD1 or TRBD2 (5 bases each). Germline V lookup: CDR1 KGHSY, CDR2 FQNENV. The V end was cut by 4 bases, the J end by 3 bases, with 13 bases between. This CDR3 contains 14 residues. The CDR3 sequence is CASSLTGANYEQYF. The CDR3 DNA follows: TGTGCCAGCAGCCTCACCGGGGCCAACTACGAGCAGTACTTC.

J is TRBJ2-7 and V is TRBV7-2; the match to TRBD2 covers 8 bases. The ends lost 5 bases at V and 5 bases at J; junction bases unmatched: 11. Per the germline V gene, CDR1 is SGHTA and CDR2 is FQGNSA. There are 15 residues in the CDR3. The chain's CDR3 is CASSQTSEAADEQYF. The DNA for the CDR3 is TGTGCCAGCAGCCAGACTAGCGAGGCGGCCGACGAGCAGTACTTC.